One and the same sample provided the 19 T cell receptor beta chains below, sequenced in a study of T cells in Graves' hyperthyroidism and ophthalmopathy. Amplification targeted TCR beta CDR3 regions from RNA transcripts. Primed by the HTBI set, a first-round RT-PCR was run on the TCR CDR3. In TCRdb, the multiplex PCR reads were re-called with MiXCR into one record per CDR3 protein. The data show approximately 100,000 distinct CDR3 sequences, roughly 40% seen once. Sequenced sample: peripheral blood or thyroid tissue (not recorded which). These receptors came from a woman aged 25-40 years with Graves' hyperthyroidism.

Comments on this clonotype: A much bigger clone sits one base away, suggesting this may be a read error. V usage is TRBV20-1 and J usage is TRBJ1-4; unclear D gene. Per the germline V gene, CDR1 is DFQATT and CDR2 is SNEGSKA (reference sequence). The germline V and J ends were trimmed by 1 base and 0 bases, with 15 bases remaining between them. The CDR3 length is 17 residues. CDR3 loop: CSARAPGEAATNEKLFF. In DNA, the CDR3 is TGCAGTGCTAGAGCCCCTGGCGAGGCTGCAACTAATGAAAAACTGTTTTTT.

This clonotype was observed a few times. The rearrangement joins TRBV29-1 to TRBJ2-7; TRBD2 might be the D (5 bases). Trimming took 6 bases from V and 7 from J, leaving 10 bases between them. The germline gives CDR1 SQVTM, CDR2 ANQGSEA. This CDR3 has 10 residues. CDR3 DNA sequence: TGCAGCGTGTTCAGAGGGGAGCAGTACTTC. Residues: CSVFRGEQYF.

This clonotype appeared a few times. A much larger clonotype is one base distant, so this may be a read error. The chain employs TRBV5-1 and TRBJ1-2, with 7 bases fitting TRBD1. CDR1 is SGHRS, CDR2 YFSETQ, per germline. The CDR3 is 14 amino acids. Written as DNA, the CDR3 is TGCACCAGCAGCTTGGGGGGACAGTCATATGGCTACACCTTC. Its translation is CTSSLGGQSYGYTF. The variable domain in full, completed from reference TRBV5-1 and TRBJ1-2, reads KAGVTQTPRYLIKTRGQQVTLSCSPISGHRSVSWYQQTPGQGLQFLFEYFSETQRNKGNFPGRFSGRQFSNSRSEMNVSTLELGDSALYLCTSSLGGQSYGYTFGSGTRLTVV.

This clonotype was recorded many times. The rearrangement uses TRBV28 and TRBJ1-2; weak D call: TRBD1 (5 bases). This CDR3 contains 12 residues. Trimming took off 6 bases at V and 2 bases at J, with 7 bases between the two ends. Germline CDR1 reads MDHEN; CDR2 reads SYDVKM. The CDR3 loop reads CASRTVNYGYTF. The DNA for the CDR3 is TGTGCCAGCAGGACAGTCAACTATGGCTACACCTTC.

This clonotype has at least ten counts. This sequence joins TRBV2 and TRBJ1-4; D possibly corresponds to TRBD1 (5 bases). This CDR3 spans 14 amino acids. Trimming cost V 6 bases and J 2 bases, with 10 bases left between them. CDR1 is SNHLY, CDR2 FYNNEI, per germline. In DNA, the CDR3 is TGTGCCAGCAGAACCGGGACGACTAATGAAAAACTGTTTTTT. Its translation is CASRTGTTNEKLFF.

Worth noting for this clonotype: The CDR3 does not close with the conserved phenylalanine or tryptophan, likely indicating a read error. V and J are TRBV25-1 and TRBJ1-5, with D uncertain. CDR1 MGHDK and CDR2 SYGVNS come from the germline V gene. The CDR3 runs to 9 residues. Trimming removed 5 bases at V and 11 bases at J, with 4 bases between. The CDR3 sequence: CASSLSQHY. In DNA, the CDR3 is TGTGCCAGCAGTTTGTCCCAGCATTAC.

Ten or more counts support this clonotype. The chain employs TRBV15 and TRBJ2-3, with unresolved D. V was clipped by 5 bases and J by 1 base, with 10 bases between them. CDR3 length equals 14 residues. Germline assignment: CDR1 LNHNV and CDR2 YYDKDF (reference sequence). In nucleotides, the CDR3 is TGTGCCACCAGCCCGACTCGTCGCACAGATACGCAGTATTTT. Protein sequence: CATSPTRRTDTQYF.

As regards this clonotype: This sequence may be a read error, since a much larger clone differs from it by one base. The chain carries TRBV6-6 and TRBJ1-2; D is perhaps TRBD1 (6 bases). The length of the CDR3 is 14 residues. Germline assignment: CDR1 MNHNY and CDR2 SVGAGI (reference sequence). The CDR3 region has the DNA TGTGCCGGCAGTTACTCGAGGGGGACCTATGGCTACACCTTC. It translates to CAGSYSRGTYGYTF.

In its sample, this clonotype was seen once. A much larger clone differs by one base, so this may be a read error. This sequence joins TRBV7-9 and TRBJ2-2, with TRBD1 matching 11 bases. Germline lookup yields CDR1 SEHNR and CDR2 FQNEAQ (reference sequence). The CDR3 covers 15 residues. CDR3 residues: CASSRGTGGAGELLF. The CDR3 DNA sequence: TGTGCCAGCAGCCGGGGGACAGGGGGTGCCGGGGAGCTGCTTTTT.

The chain has TRBV11-2 and TRBJ1-1; 7 nucleotides agree with TRBD1. The trim removed 8 bases at V and 5 bases at J, leaving 8 bases unmatched. Germline lookup yields CDR1 SGHAT and CDR2 FQNNGV. This CDR3 region has 13 residues. This chain's CDR3 is CASFDRAGTEAFF. The CDR3 bases are TGTGCCAGCTTCGACAGGGCGGGGACTGAAGCTTTCTTT.

In its sample, this clonotype was seen many times. The rearrangement uses TRBV7-3 and TRBJ2-3, with 13 bases fitting TRBD2. V shed 5 bases, J shed 14 bases, and the junction held 7 bases outside the gene matches. The CDR3 runs to 13 residues. The germline gives CDR1 SGHTA, CDR2 FQGTGA. The CDR3 coding sequence is TGTGCCAGCAGCCTAGGGACTAGCGGGATGTGGTATTTT. Its protein is CASSLGTSGMWYF.

A note on this clonotype: A read error may be the cause here, since a much bigger clone is one base away. The chain has TRBV7-2 and TRBJ1-5, with D unresolved. The CDR3 runs 14 residues. CDR1 is SGHTA, CDR2 FQGNSA, per germline. In DNA, the CDR3 is TGTGCCAGCAGCCCCCGGACCCGCAATCAGCCCCGGCATTTT. This translates into CASSPRTRNQPRHF.

V gene TRBV7-3 combines with J gene TRBJ2-5; 7 nucleotides agree with TRBD1. V lost 5 bases and J lost 7; bases outside the gene matches: 13. Per germline, CDR1 SGHTA and CDR2 FQGTGA. This CDR3 spans 15 amino acids. CDR3 sequence reads: CASSPWTGSSATQYF. DNA of the CDR3: TGTGCCAGCAGCCCTTGGACAGGCAGTTCGGCGACCCAGTACTTC.

This clonotype occurred many times. The chain joins TRBV27 to TRBJ1-4; 8 bases are shared with TRBD1. CDR3 length: 13 amino acids. J lost 6 bases, V lost 6 bases, and 3 bases had no gene match. Germline V gene sequence: CDR1 MNHEY, CDR2 SMNVEV (reference sequence). The CDR3 DNA reads as TGTGCCAGCAGGGGACAGGATTATGAAAAACTGTTTTTT. Translation gives CASRGQDYEKLFF.

This clonotype was counted ten times or more. The chain links TRBV4-1 to TRBJ1-5; TRBD1 might be the D (5 bases). This CDR3 is built from 15 residues. The germline V and J ends were trimmed by 6 bases and 0 bases, with 12 bases remaining between them. Germline-derived CDR1 and CDR2 are MGHRA and YSYEKL. Here the CDR3 DNA reads TGCGCCAGCAGTCTGACAGACCTTAGCAATCAGCCCCAGCATTTT. Translating it yields CASSLTDLSNQPQHF.

In its sample, this clonotype was seen a few times. The chain carries TRBV7-9 and TRBJ2-5, with TRBD2 matching 15 bases. Germline V lookup: CDR1 SEHNR, CDR2 FQNEAQ (reference sequence). There are 16 residues in the CDR3. The ends lost 5 bases at V and 5 bases at J; junction bases unmatched: 6. The CDR3 bases are TGTGCCAGCAGCCCCGGACTAGCGGGAGGGGGGGAGACCCAGTACTTC. This encodes CASSPGLAGGGETQYF.

This clonotype is medium-sized. The V and J genes are TRBV15 and TRBJ2-5, with D unresolved. This CDR3 has 13 amino acids. V lost 1 base and J lost 5, with 8 bases in between. CDR1 LNHNV and CDR2 YYDKDF come from the germline V gene (reference sequence). CDR3 nucleotides: TGTGCCACCAGCAGAGCTCTAACGGAGACCCAGTACTTC. This gives the protein CATSRALTETQYF.

This clonotype was observed once. CDR3 sequence: CAISVRPSYQVGYEQYF. CDR3 DNA: TGTGCCATCAGTGTTCGACCCTCCTATCAAGTGGGGTACGAGCAGTACTTC. The chain has TRBV10-3 and TRBJ2-7; D remains ambiguous. The V end was cut by 4 bases, the J end by 4 bases, with 23 bases between. This CDR3 spans 17 amino acids. Germline loops: CDR1 ENHRY, CDR2 SYGVKD.

With regard to this clonotype: At one end, the junction sequence differs from germline, possibly due to a read error. J is TRBJ2-7 and V is TRBV9; TRBD2 matches at 11 bases. The CDR3 spans 15 residues. The germline V gene has CDR1 SGDLS and CDR2 YYNGEE. The chain's CDR3 is CTSSFGTSGTYEQYF. The CDR3 coding sequence is TGTACCAGCAGCTTCGGGACTAGCGGAACCTACGAGCAGTACTTC.